This TCR beta chain was obtained from a study of T-cell reconstitution after alpha-beta-depleted transplantation in children. General observations from the study: T-cell numbers and diversity, one year after transplant, stemmed largely from T cells that were newly produced. The origin of high day-60 TCRbeta diversity in some patients lay in surviving recipient T cells and thymic progenitors. Reportedly, roughly two months post-transplant, alpha-beta T cells arose from several hundred expanded graft clones.

Unique molecular identifiers were incorporated into the prepared TCRbeta library. One entry per CDR3 protein, called by TCRdb with MiXCR from the PCR reads. The sample consists of about 120,000 distinct CDR3 sequences, about a tenth of them appearing once. This clonotype was found a few times. The antigen is not known. Looked up from germline, CDR1 is SGHRS and CDR2 is YFSETQ. This CDR3 has 14 residues. V gave up 8 bases and J gave up 4 bases, with 18 bases separating them. This TCR was sampled from a boy aged 2 to 9 with acute lymphoblastic leukemia, due to receive a stem cell transplant. The sample was PBMCs, taken before TCRalphabeta/CD19-depleted stem cell transplant. The rearrangement uses TRBV5-1 and TRBJ2-5; tentatively, D is TRBD2 (6 bases). The CDR3 DNA reads TGCGCCAGTCGCGCGGGACTCTCTCGAGAGACCCAGTACTTC. It encodes CASRAGLSRETQYF. The full variable domain, rest sourced from reference TRBV5-1 and TRBJ2-5, is KAGVTQTPRYLIKTRGQQVTLSCSPISGHRSVSWYQQTPGQGLQFLFEYFSETQRNKGNFPGRFSGRQFSNSRSEMNVSTLELGDSALYLCASRAGLSRETQYFGPGTRLLVL.